Listed here are 15 T cell receptor beta chains from one sample, sequenced in a study of blood T cell repertoires in COVID-19. Repertoires were generated with immunoSEQ multiplex PCR, while TCRdb's copy carries only in-frame clones and drops some. The table records some 290,000 clones, 90% of them present only once. The sample taken for sequencing was peripheral blood. These receptors were obtained from a woman in her twenties or thirties with COVID-19, enrolled during active disease.

This chain uses TRBV4-1 with TRBJ1-6; D is ambiguous. Trimming took 4 bases from V and 9 from J, leaving 10 bases between them. The CDR3 has 13 residues. CDR1 is MGHRA and CDR2 is YSYEKL in the germline V gene. CDR3 loop: CASSPQQVSPLHF. DNA of the CDR3: TGCGCCAGCAGCCCCCAGCAGGTTTCACCCCTCCACTTT.

The chain links TRBV18 to TRBJ2-7; TRBD1 agrees at 10 bases. The CDR3 length is 14 residues. From germline, CDR1 is KGHSH and CDR2 LQKENI. The junction had 5 bases not matched to a gene; V was cut back by 6 bases and J by 3 bases. Here the CDR3 reads CASSPGQGIYEQYF. CDR3 nucleotide sequence: TGTGCCAGCTCCCCGGGACAGGGGATCTACGAGCAGTACTTC.

This clone was found once. The chain has TRBV5-1 and TRBJ1-1, with no clear D. V lost 3 bases and J 3 bases, leaving 9 bases between the germline ends. CDR1 and CDR2 from the germline V gene are SGHRS and YFSETQ. The CDR3 loop spans 13 amino acids. The CDR3 nucleotides read TGCGCCAGCAGCTATCAGCGGGACACTGAAGCTTTCTTT. Its protein is CASSYQRDTEAFF.

Worth noting for this clone: Other DNA variants within this sample encode the same CDR3. The rearrangement joins TRBV3-1 (or the pseudogene TRBV3-2) to TRBJ1-1; no reliable D call. Germline V gene sequence: CDR1 LGHDT, CDR2 YNNKEL (reference sequence). V shed 4 bases and J shed 4 bases, with 10 bases lying between them. The CDR3 consists of 13 residues. The CDR3 region is CASSPDRGTEAFF. In DNA, the CDR3 is TGTGCCAGCAGCCCAGACCGGGGCACTGAAGCTTTCTTT.

This sequence joins TRBV9 and TRBJ2-5, with D hard to call. Germline CDR1 is SGDLS and CDR2 is YYNGEE. The CDR3 extends over 14 amino acids. The V end lost 0 bases, the J end lost 2 bases, and 8 bases lay between the germline ends. The CDR3: CASSVGSAQETQYF. CDR3 nucleotide sequence: TGTGCCAGCAGCGTAGGTTCAGCGCAAGAGACCCAGTACTTC.

The rearrangement uses TRBV29-1 and TRBJ2-7; possible D gene TRBD1, 5 bases. V shed 2 bases and J shed 0 bases, with 11 bases lying between them. CDR1 is SQVTM, CDR2 ANQGSEA, per germline. CDR3 length: 14 residues. In DNA, the CDR3 is TGCAGCGTTGAATTGCAGGGCAGCTCCTACGAGCAGTACTTC. This gives the protein CSVELQGSSYEQYF.

The gene calls are TRBV18 and TRBJ2-7; TRBD2 matches 11 bases. J was trimmed by 4 bases and V by 2 bases; bases with no gene match: 4. Germline V CDR1 and CDR2: KGHSH, LQKENI. This CDR3 region has 15 residues. The CDR3 protein is CASSPTGTSGYEQYF. CDR3 coding DNA: TGTGCCAGCTCACCAACCGGGACTAGCGGATACGAGCAGTACTTC.

The V gene is TRBV2, the J gene TRBJ1-5; D call uncertain. The CDR3 consists of 14 residues. CDR1 is SNHLY, CDR2 FYNNEI, per germline. V was clipped by 4 bases and J by 3 bases, with 10 bases between them. The CDR3 sequence: CASSVSTYNQPQHF. CDR3 bases: TGTGCCAGCAGTGTATCGACATACAATCAGCCCCAGCATTTT.

The chain is built from TRBV4-1 and TRBJ1-3, with 7 bases aligning to TRBD1. This CDR3 spans 15 amino acids. Germline V gene sequence: CDR1 MGHRA, CDR2 YSYEKL. The junction had 3 bases not matched to a gene; V was cut back by 4 bases and J by 0 bases. DNA of the CDR3: TGCGCCAGCAGCCTACGGGACAGCTCTGGAAACACCATATATTTT. Its translation: CASSLRDSSGNTIYF.

Details on this clone: The same CDR3 is also encoded by other DNA sequences in this sample. V usage is TRBV5-1 and J usage is TRBJ2-5; 7 nucleotides align to TRBD1. Germline CDR1 and CDR2: SGHRS and YFSETQ. The ends lost 0 bases at V and 5 bases at J; junction bases unmatched: 4. The CDR3 extends over 14 amino acids. CDR3: CASSLGGGEETQYF. In nucleotides, the CDR3 is TGCGCCAGCAGCTTGGGAGGGGGCGAGGAGACCCAGTACTTC.

This chain connects TRBV5-1 to TRBJ2-2, with 8 bases lining up with TRBD1. Germline CDR1 and CDR2: SGHRS and YFSETQ. The CDR3 runs to 16 residues. J lost 2 bases, V lost 1 base, and 4 bases had no gene match. CDR3 DNA sequence: TGCGCCAGCAGCTTGTCAGGGGGCAGAAACACCGGGGAGCTGTTTTTT. Protein: CASSLSGGRNTGELFF. Using reference TRBV5-1 and TRBJ2-2 for the parts outside the CDR3, the full variable domain is KAGVTQTPRYLIKTRGQQVTLSCSPISGHRSVSWYQQTPGQGLQFLFEYFSETQRNKGNFPGRFSGRQFSNSRSEMNVSTLELGDSALYLCASSLSGGRNTGELFFGEGSRLTVL.

The chain combines TRBV28 with TRBJ2-5, with D maybe TRBD1 (5 bases). V lost 5 bases and J 2 bases, leaving 15 bases between the germline ends. The CDR3 contains 15 residues. Germline lookup yields CDR1 MDHEN and CDR2 SYDVKM. CDR3 coding DNA: TGTGCCAGCAGTCCGCCGGACAACTTACAAGAGACCCAGTACTTC. Translation gives CASSPPDNLQETQYF.

This sequence joins TRBV10-3 and TRBJ1-1; 8 bases fit TRBD1. CDR3 length: 13 amino acids. Per the germline V gene, CDR1 is ENHRY and CDR2 is SYGVKD. The junction had 9 bases not matched to a gene; V was cut back by 9 bases and J by 6 bases. This chain's CDR3 is CAILQGEGSEAFF. The CDR3, as DNA: TGTGCCATTTTACAGGGGGAGGGATCTGAAGCTTTCTTT.

This clone was recorded a few times. The sample holds other DNA sequences that translate to the same CDR3. V and J are TRBV5-1 and TRBJ1-5; TRBD1 might be the D (5 bases). Deletions cut 0 bases from V and 0 bases from J, with 7 bases between. From germline, CDR1 is SGHRS and CDR2 YFSETQ. The CDR3 contains 15 residues. DNA of the CDR3: TGCGCCAGCAGCTTGGAAGGGGATAGCAATCAGCCCCAGCATTTT. It yields the protein CASSLEGDSNQPQHF.

The chain joins TRBV7-2 to TRBJ2-5; 7 bases align to TRBD2. The CDR3 runs 17 residues. Germline V lookup: CDR1 SGHTA, CDR2 FQGNSA. V shed 5 bases, J shed 1 base, and the junction held 13 bases outside the gene matches. The CDR3 loop reads CASSPPGLQRFQETQYF. Here the CDR3 DNA reads TGTGCCAGCAGCCCGCCGGGACTACAGAGATTCCAAGAGACCCAGTACTTC.